The 7 T cell receptor beta chains below were found in one sample sequenced in a study of blood T cell repertoires in COVID-19. Profiled with immunoSEQ multiplex PCR; TCRdb holds only in-frame clones, not every one. The sample includes approximately 230,000 clones, more than 75% of them seen just once. Sequenced: PBMCs or T cells enriched from blood (not recorded which). These receptor sequences come from a man aged 40-49 years who had recovered from COVID-19.

This clone was observed once. At the DNA level, this CDR3 is encoded by other sequences in the same sample as well. CDR3 bases: TGTGCCAGCAGCTTAGCCGGACAGGGTACAGATACGCAGTATTTT. This gives the protein CASSLAGQGTDTQYF. The gene calls are TRBV7-2 and TRBJ2-3; 8 bases are shared with TRBD1. The V segment lost 0 bases and the J segment 3 bases; nucleotides outside the gene matches: 2. The CDR3 extends over 15 amino acids. The V gene's germline CDR1 is SGHTA and CDR2 FQGNSA.

V gene TRBV27 combines with J gene TRBJ1-2; 7 bases align to TRBD1. V shed 5 bases, J shed 7 bases, and the junction held 13 bases outside the gene matches. Germline V gene data show CDR1 as MNHEY and CDR2 as SMNVEV (reference sequence). The CDR3 loop spans 15 amino acids. The CDR3 region has the DNA TGTGCCAGCAGTCCCAGACAGGGTGAACTCCGTGGCTACACCTTC. This gives the protein CASSPRQGELRGYTF.

The chain combines TRBV19 with TRBJ1-1, with D perhaps matching TRBD1 (6 bases). This CDR3 has 13 amino acids. V lost 9 bases to trimming and J lost 5 bases, with 16 bases between them. CDR1 is LNHDA, CDR2 SQIVND, per germline (reference sequence). The DNA for the CDR3 is TGTGCCAGCACTTACCTCAGGGGAACTGAAGCTTTCTTT. Its protein is CASTYLRGTEAFF.

The chain has TRBV28 and TRBJ2-5, with D possibly TRBD1 on 6 matching bases. This CDR3 has 15 amino acids. Per germline, CDR1 MDHEN and CDR2 SYDVKM. V gave up 4 bases and J gave up 2 bases, with 14 bases separating them. CDR3 nucleotide sequence: TGTGCCAGCAGTTCCACAGGGACGTATCAAGAGACCCAGTACTTC. Protein sequence: CASSSTGTYQETQYF.

The J gene is TRBJ2-7, the V gene TRBV7-9; D gene ambiguous. CDR3 length: 15 residues. Germline CDR1 SEHNR, CDR2 FQNEAQ (reference sequence). V was cut by 0 bases and J by 0 bases, with 9 bases left in between. Here the CDR3 reads CASSLADTSSYEQYF. The CDR3 DNA follows: TGTGCCAGCAGCTTAGCTGACACGAGCTCCTACGAGCAGTACTTC.

This chain joins TRBV7-9 and TRBJ2-2; D gene uncertain. Germline CDR1 is SEHNR and CDR2 is FQNEAQ (reference sequence). V lost 3 bases and J lost 4, with 12 bases in between. The CDR3 has 15 amino acids. CDR3 nucleotide sequence: TGTGCCAGCAGCTTTACCGGGTCGGGCACCGGGGAGCTGTTTTTT. This sequence encodes CASSFTGSGTGELFF. The full variable domain, completed using reference TRBV7-9 and TRBJ2-2, is DTGVSQNPRHKITKRGQNVTFRCDPISEHNRLYWYRQTLGQGPEFLTYFQNEAQLEKSRLLSDRFSAERPKGSFSTLEIQRTEQGDSAMYLCASSFTGSGTGELFFGEGSRLTVL.

The V call is TRBV5-4, the J call TRBJ1-2; D unclear. V was cut by 0 bases and J by 8 bases, with 14 bases left in between. This CDR3 is 14 amino acids long. CDR1 is SGHNT and CDR2 is YYREEE in the germline V gene (reference sequence). The CDR3 spells CASSLDVIGTGYTF. Written as DNA, the CDR3 is TGTGCCAGCAGCTTGGATGTTATCGGTACGGGCTACACCTTC.